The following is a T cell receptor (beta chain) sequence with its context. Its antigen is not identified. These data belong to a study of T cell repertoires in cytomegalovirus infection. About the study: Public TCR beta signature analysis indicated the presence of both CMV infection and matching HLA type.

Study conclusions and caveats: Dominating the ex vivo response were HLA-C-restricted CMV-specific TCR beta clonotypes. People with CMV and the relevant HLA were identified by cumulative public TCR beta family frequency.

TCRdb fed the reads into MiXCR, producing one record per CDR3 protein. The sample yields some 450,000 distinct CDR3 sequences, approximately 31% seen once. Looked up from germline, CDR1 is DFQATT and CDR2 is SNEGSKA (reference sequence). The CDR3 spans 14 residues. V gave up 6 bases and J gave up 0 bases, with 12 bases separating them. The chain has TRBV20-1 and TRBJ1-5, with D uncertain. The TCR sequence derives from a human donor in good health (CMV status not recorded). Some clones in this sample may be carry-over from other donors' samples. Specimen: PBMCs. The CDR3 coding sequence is TGCAGTGCGCGGACCGGAGTTAGCAATCAGCCCCAGCATTTT. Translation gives CSARTGVSNQPQHF.